Listed below are T cell receptor beta chains from one sample, sequenced in a study of T cell responses to AZD1222 COVID-19 vaccine. Sequencing was performed with immunoSEQ multiplex PCR; in TCRdb, only in-frame clones are kept and a portion is missing. The sample contains more than 95,000 clones, approximately 85% of which appear only once. Sequencing was performed on peripheral blood, taken 28 days after the second AZD1222 dose. The receptor source for this set is an adult who received the AZD1222 COVID-19 vaccine. Each CDR3 is given with its conserved first and last residue. A D gene is named only where the DNA matches it firmly. A clone size is listed for some rows: how often the clone was seen (once, few, many), or a class if it is expanded.

TRBJ2-1 TRBV19 . . TGTGCCAGTAAACAGGGTTGGGACAATGAGCAGTTCTTC CASKQGWDNEQFF
TRBJ1-1 TRBV4-3 few TRBD1 TGCGCCAGCAGCCTGACAGGGGTCGGCACTGAAGCTTTCTTT CASSLTGVGTEAFF
TRBJ1-5 TRBV9 . . TGTGCCAGCAGCGTAGGTGGGGTAGGGCCCCAGCATTTT CASSVGGVGPQHF
TRBJ2-5 TRBV10-3 . . TGTGCCATCAGTCCCTCTCCCCCGGGGGGCGACGAGACCCAGTACTTC CAISPSPPGGDETQYF
TRBJ1-1 TRBV19 . TRBD1 TGTGCCAGTAGTTCACGACAGGGGAGGTTTGATATGAACACTGAAGCTTTCTTT CASSSRQGRFDMNTEAFF
TRBJ1-6 TRBV4-2 . . TGTGCCAGCAGCCAAGGGGAGGGGTACTCACCCCTCCACTTT CASSQGEGYSPLHF
TRBJ1-6 TRBV19 . . TGTGCCAGTAAGGGTTCGGGGAATTCACCCCTCCACTTT CASKGSGNSPLHF
TRBJ1-1 TRBV7-9 . . TGTGCCAGCAGCCTAGTCTGGGGGCCCACTGAAGCTTTCTTT CASSLVWGPTEAFF
TRBJ2-6 TRBV7-2 . . TGTGCCAGCAGCGCATACTCTGGGGCCAACGTCCTGACTTTC CASSAYSGANVLTF
TRBJ1-4 TRBV28 few . TGTGCCAGCAGTTACGCCGTAGGACGGGGGAATGAAAAACTGTTTTTT CASSYAVGRGNEKLFF
TRBJ2-5 TRBV11-3 . . TGTGCCAGCAGCGCCCTATCTAGTATGGCCCAGTACTTC CASSALSSMAQYF
TRBJ2-3 TRBV28 . . TGTGCCAGCACCCGAAATGGGGGGGCTTGGGCAGATACGCAGTATTTT CASTRNGGAWADTQYF
TRBJ1-5 TRBV24-1 . . TGTGCCACCAGTGATCCGGACAGTCGGGGCAATCAGCCCCAGCATTTT CATSDPDSRGNQPQHF
TRBJ1-5 TRBV7-9 . . TGTGCCAGCAGCTTAGCAGGCCAGGGGAGGAATCAGCCCCAGCATTTT CASSLAGQGRNQPQHF
TRBJ1-1 TRBV5-1 . TRBD1 TGCGCCAGCAGCTTGTACAGGGGTGGCACTGAAGCTTTCTTT CASSLYRGGTEAFF
TRBJ2-1 TRBV18 . TRBD1 TGTGCCAGCTCACCCGGGACAGGGAGCTCGAACAATGAGCAGTTCTTC CASSPGTGSSNNEQFF
TRBJ2-1 TRBV7-2 . . TGTGCCAGCACCCACGATCCTTGGCTCTTGAATGAGCAGTTCTTC CASTHDPWLLNEQFF
TRBJ1-5 TRBV28 . . TGTGCCAGCCGATCCGCCTTGAGCAATCAGCCCCAGCATTTT CASRSALSNQPQHF
TRBJ1-2 TRBV5-1 . TRBD1 TGCGCCAGCAGCCTCACCCCCGGACAGGGGGCTCAGGGCTACACCTTC CASSLTPGQGAQGYTF
TRBJ2-1 TRBV30 . . TGTGCCTGGAGTGAGTATGGGGGGGGCACGACGGATGAGCAGTTCTTC CAWSEYGGGTTDEQFF
TRBJ1-2 TRBV3-1/TRBV3-2 . . TGTGCCAGCAGCCAGGGGTACTATGGCTACACCTTC CASSQGYYGYTF
TRBJ1-1 TRBV29-1 . . TGCAGCGTTGCCGCGACAGCCCGAAAGGGAGCTTTCTTT CSVAATARKGAFF
TRBJ2-5 TRBV9 . . TGTGCCAGCAGCGTAGAGGATTGGGACCAAGAGACCCAGTACTTC CASSVEDWDQETQYF
TRBJ2-1 TRBV19 few TRBD2 TGTGCCACCAGGACCGGGGGGAGCTCCTACAATGAGCAGTTCTTC CATRTGGSSYNEQFF
TRBJ1-3 TRBV6-6 . . TGTGCCAGCATGCCCGGGGGCGTCTCTGGAAACACCATATATTTT CASMPGGVSGNTIYF
TRBJ2-1 TRBV28 few TRBD2 TGTGCCAGCAGTACGAGCGGGGGCGGCTACAATGAGCAGTTCTTC CASSTSGGGYNEQFF
TRBJ1-2 TRBV29-1 few TRBD1 TGCAGCGTAGGGGGGACAGTCTACACCTTC CSVGGTVYTF
TRBJ1-1 TRBV12-5 . TRBD1 TGTGCTAGTGGTCCTGACAGGGGACTCAGCACTGAAGCTTTCTTT CASGPDRGLSTEAFF
TRBJ1-3 TRBV5-5 . . TGTGCCAGCAGCTTAACAGGCTCTGGAAACACCATATATTTT CASSLTGSGNTIYF
TRBJ2-5 TRBV7-6 . . TGTGCCAGCAGCTTAAGCCCATTTCGTCTTATATGGCGAGAGACCCAGTACTTC CASSLSPFRLIWRETQYF
TRBJ2-7 TRBV5-1 . . TGCGCCAGCAGCTTGGCCGTCACAGCCAGACTCTACGAGCAGTACTTC CASSLAVTARLYEQYF
TRBJ2-2 TRBV7-9 . TRBD2 TGTGCCAGCAGCTTAAAAGGAGAAGCGGGGGGCAAGAACACCGGGGAGCTGTTTTTT CASSLKGEAGGKNTGELFF
TRBJ1-5 TRBV2 few . TGTGCCAGCAGTAAGGATAGCAATCAGCCCCAGCATTTT CASSKDSNQPQHF
TRBJ2-2 TRBV5-8 . . TGTGCCAGCAGCAGGGGCCGGGGCAGGGCGTCCGGGGAGCTGTTTTTT CASSRGRGRASGELFF
TRBJ1-1 TRBV6-5 . . TGTGCCAGCATAGTAGGTTTGAACACTGAAGCTTTCTTT CASIVGLNTEAFF
TRBJ1-5 TRBV7-2 . . TGTGCCAGCAGCTTAATGAGCGGGTTGGGGAATCAGCCCCAGCATTTT CASSLMSGLGNQPQHF
TRBJ1-2 TRBV25-1 . . TGTGCCAGCAGTGAGCCGGGCTCTGTCTATGGCTACACCTTC CASSEPGSVYGYTF
TRBJ1-6 TRBV19 few . TGTGCCAGTAGTATCCGGGACACCGATTCACCCCTCCACTTT CASSIRDTDSPLHF
TRBJ2-1 TRBV7-7 . . TGTGCCAGCAGCTCTGGACCTGGAGGTGAGCAGTTCTTC CASSSGPGGEQFF
TRBJ1-4 TRBV7-9 . . TGTGCCAGCAGCTTTTGGCAGGGAAGTAATGAAAAACTGTTTTTT CASSFWQGSNEKLFF
TRBJ1-6 TRBV18 . TRBD1 TGTGCCAGCTCACCCTACGGGACAGGTCAATCACCCCTCCACTTT CASSPYGTGQSPLHF
TRBJ2-5 TRBV4-1 . . TGCGCCAGCAGCCGCTACCAGGGGGGACAGACCTTTCAAGAGACCCAGTACTTC CASSRYQGGQTFQETQYF